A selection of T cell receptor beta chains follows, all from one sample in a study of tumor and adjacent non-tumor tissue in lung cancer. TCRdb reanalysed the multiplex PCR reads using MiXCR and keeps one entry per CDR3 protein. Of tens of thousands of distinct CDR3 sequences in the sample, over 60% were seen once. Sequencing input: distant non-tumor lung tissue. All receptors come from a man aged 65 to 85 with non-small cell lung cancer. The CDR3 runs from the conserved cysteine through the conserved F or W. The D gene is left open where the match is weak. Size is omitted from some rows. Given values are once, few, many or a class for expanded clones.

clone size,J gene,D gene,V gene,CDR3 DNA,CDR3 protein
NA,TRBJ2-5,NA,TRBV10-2,TGCGCCAGCAGTGAGTTAGGGGGACTAAGGGGGTTGAAGGCCCAGTACTTC,CASSELGGLRGLKAQYF
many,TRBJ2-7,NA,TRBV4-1,TGCGCCAGCAGCCAAGTGGTAGGCTACGAGCAGTACTTC,CASSQVVGYEQYF
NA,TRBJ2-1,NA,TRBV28,TGTGCCAGCAGCCTGGGGGGCCTACGGTACAATGAGCAGTTCTTC,CASSLGGLRYNEQFF
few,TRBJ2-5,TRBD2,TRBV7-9,TGTGCCAGCAGAGGACTAGCGGGCTCTCTAGAGACCCAGTACTTC,CASRGLAGSLETQYF
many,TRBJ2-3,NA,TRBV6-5,TGTGCCAGCGGCTACCCAGATACGCAGTATTTT,CASGYPDTQYF
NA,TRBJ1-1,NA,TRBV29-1,TGCAGCGTTGAACGTACAGGGAGGCGCACTGAAGCTTTCTTT,CSVERTGRRTEAFF
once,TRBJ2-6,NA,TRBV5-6,TGTGACAGCAGCTTGGGAACTGGGGCCAACGTCCTGACTTTC,CDSSLGTGANVLTF
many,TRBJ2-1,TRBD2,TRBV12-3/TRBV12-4,TGTGCCAGCCGGGGGCGCAGCGGGAGAGAGAGGGATGAGCAGTTCTTC,CASRGRSGRERDEQFF
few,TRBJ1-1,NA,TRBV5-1,TGCGCCAGCAATAACATAGGGACCGCCTCTGAAGCTTTCTTT,CASNNIGTASEAFF
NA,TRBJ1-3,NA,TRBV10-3,TGTGCCATCAGTGAGTTAGGTGAAAAAACCATATATTTT,CAISELGEKTIYF